The T cell receptor beta chain described here comes from a study of T-cell reconstitution after alpha-beta-depleted transplantation in children. Germline assignment: CDR1 DFQATT and CDR2 SNEGSKA (reference sequence). The CDR3 has 15 residues. The junction had 11 bases not matched to a gene; V was cut back by 3 bases and J by 9 bases. Unique molecular identifiers were incorporated when the TCRbeta library was constructed. TCRdb ran MiXCR on the PCR reads and lists one entry per CDR3 protein. Among roughly 500,000 distinct CDR3 sequences, around 12% were seen once, and the ten largest hold about 5.6%. The sample consisted of PBMCs from the stem cell graft donor, taken from the stem cell graft. The V call is TRBV20-1, the J call TRBJ2-1; 10 nucleotides agree with TRBD2. The receptor comes from a human donor who donated a stem cell graft to a child with combined immunodeficiency. CDR3 amino acids: CSASRLRLAGVEQFF. DNA of the CDR3: TGCAGTGCTAGTAGGTTGCGACTAGCGGGCGTTGAGCAGTTCTTC.